These 32 T cell receptor beta chains came from one sample sequenced in a study of blood T cell repertoires in COVID-19. Sequencing was performed with immunoSEQ multiplex PCR; in TCRdb, only in-frame clones are kept and a portion is missing. In the table there are over 200,000 clones, about nine tenths of which are singletons. Sequenced material: peripheral blood. The receptors come from a man aged 25 to 45 with COVID-19, enrolled during active disease.

This clone occurred once. V gene TRBV9 combines with J gene TRBJ2-1; unclear D gene. CDR3 size: 12 residues. V dropped 5 bases and J dropped 6 bases, with 9 bases sitting between them. Germline loops: CDR1 SGDLS, CDR2 YYNGEE. CDR3 bases: TGTGCCAGCAGTAGAGTTGGCAATGAGCAGTTCTTC. Protein: CASSRVGNEQFF.

The chain combines TRBV4-3 with TRBJ2-5; D is unresolved. The V and J ends lost 0 bases and 5 bases respectively, with 4 bases between them. From germline, CDR1 is LGHNA and CDR2 YSLEER. The CDR3 spans 12 residues. The CDR3 sequence is CASSQDEETQYF. The CDR3 coding sequence is TGCGCCAGCAGCCAAGATGAGGAGACCCAGTACTTC.

This chain connects TRBV4-1 to TRBJ2-7; TRBD1 matches at 9 bases. This CDR3 comprises 15 residues. From germline, CDR1 is MGHRA and CDR2 YSYEKL. V shed 3 bases and J 3 bases; nucleotides not matched to a gene: 6. CDR3 coding DNA: TGCGCCAGCAGCCAGAGGACAGGGGCCAACTACGAGCAGTACTTC. It is translated as CASSQRTGANYEQYF.

CDR3 in DNA: TGCGCCAGCAGCCACCCCGGGACAGGGGTGAGCAATGAGCAGTTCTTC. Its translation: CASSHPGTGVSNEQFF. The rearrangement joins TRBV4-3 to TRBJ2-1; TRBD1 matches at 10 bases. Germline V gene sequence: CDR1 LGHNA, CDR2 YSLEER. Trimming took 3 bases from V and 6 from J; bases not matched to a gene: 8. The CDR3 is 16 residues long.

The genes are TRBV18 and TRBJ2-1, with TRBD1 matching over 7 bases. The V segment lost 4 bases and the J segment 4 bases; nucleotides outside the gene matches: 7. This CDR3 has 15 residues. Germline-derived CDR1 and CDR2 are KGHSH and LQKENI. The CDR3 is CASSLQGERYNEQFF. The CDR3 nucleotides are TGTGCCAGCTCACTGCAGGGGGAAAGGTACAATGAGCAGTTCTTC.

The chain uses TRBV18 and TRBJ2-7, with 9 bases aligning to TRBD2. Germline V gene data show CDR1 as KGHSH and CDR2 as LQKENI. V lost 3 bases and J lost 0; bases outside the gene matches: 3. The CDR3 consists of 15 residues. The CDR3, as DNA: TGTGCCAGCTCACCGCTAGCGGGGATCTCCTACGAGCAGTACTTC. It yields the protein CASSPLAGISYEQYF.

As DNA, the CDR3 is TGCGCCAGCAGCCCGGAAGGGACAGGGGACTCCTACGAGCAGTACTTC. Amino acids: CASSPEGTGDSYEQYF. V is TRBV5-1 and J is TRBJ2-7; the match to TRBD1 covers 10 bases. This CDR3 has 16 residues. Germline CDR1 reads SGHRS; CDR2 reads YFSETQ. J lost 0 bases, V lost 4 bases, and 7 bases had no gene match.

The gene calls are TRBV4-1 and TRBJ1-2; TRBD1 is a possible D gene (5 bases). Germline assignment: CDR1 MGHRA and CDR2 YSYEKL. CDR3 length equals 16 residues. Trimming removed 0 bases from V and 0 bases from J, with 11 bases in between. The DNA for the CDR3 is TGCGCCAGCAGCCAAGATGGCGGCAGGGCTAACTATGGCTACACCTTC. Protein: CASSQDGGRANYGYTF.

V and J are TRBV7-3 and TRBJ2-2; TRBD2 matches at 10 bases. CDR3 size: 16 residues. In germline, CDR1 is SGHTA, CDR2 FQGTGA. The ends lost 4 bases at V and 2 bases at J; junction bases unmatched: 4. This chain's CDR3 is CASSYTSGVNTGELFF. The CDR3 DNA reads as TGTGCCAGCAGCTACACTAGCGGGGTAAACACCGGGGAGCTGTTTTTT.

This clone occurred once. The chain carries TRBV30 and TRBJ2-2; TRBD2 might be the D (6 bases). CDR3 size: 14 residues. Trimming took off 6 bases at V and 1 base at J, with 12 bases between the two ends. The V gene's germline CDR1 is GTSNPN and CDR2 SVGIG (reference sequence). The chain's CDR3 is CACGEEENTGELFF. Written as DNA, the CDR3 is TGTGCCTGCGGGGAGGAGGAGAACACCGGGGAGCTGTTTTTT.

The chain joins TRBV27 to TRBJ2-7, with TRBD2 matching over 14 bases. Germline assignment: CDR1 MNHEY and CDR2 SMNVEV (reference sequence). The CDR3 is made up of 19 amino acids. The V and J ends lost 5 bases and 3 bases, in that order; junction bases with no gene match: 15. Here the CDR3 reads CASSPAPGTSGGPHYEQYF. Here the CDR3 DNA reads TGTGCCAGCAGTCCGGCTCCGGGGACTAGCGGGGGACCCCACTACGAGCAGTACTTC.

The chain has TRBV6-1 and TRBJ2-7; the match to TRBD1 covers 7 bases. In germline, CDR1 is MNHNS, CDR2 SASEGT. The CDR3 loop spans 14 amino acids. V lost 2 bases to trimming and J lost 3 bases; unmatched junction nucleotides: 4. The CDR3 region is CASSESGGFYEQYF. The CDR3 DNA is TGTGCCAGCAGTGAATCAGGGGGTTTCTACGAGCAGTACTTC.

This chain joins TRBV5-6 and TRBJ1-5; D not resolved. The germline CDR1 and CDR2 sequences are SGHDT and YYEEEE. The CDR3 is 15 amino acids. Trimming removed 6 bases at V and 0 bases at J, with 13 bases between. CDR3: CASKRPTYSNQPQHF. CDR3 nucleotides: TGTGCCAGCAAGCGCCCAACTTATAGCAATCAGCCCCAGCATTTT.

The V gene is TRBV19, the J gene TRBJ1-4; the D gene is possibly TRBD1 (5 bases). This CDR3 contains 15 residues. The germline V gene has CDR1 LNHDA and CDR2 SQIVND (reference sequence). V was cut by 7 bases and J by 1 base, with 13 bases left in between. In DNA form, the CDR3 reads TGTGCCAGTAAAAGACCAGGGTTAACTAATGAAAAACTGTTTTTT. Translating gives CASKRPGLTNEKLFF.

The chain links TRBV21-1 to TRBJ2-1; the table gives TRBD2 as D, unverified against the DNA. TRBV21-1 is flagged as a pseudogene. CDR3 length equals 13 residues. The CDR3 sequence is CASSKGGDSEQFF. DNA of the CDR3: TGTGCCAGCAGCAAGGGGGGGGATAGCGAGCAGTTCTTC.

The chain recombines TRBV28 with TRBJ1-4; 8 nucleotides match TRBD1. CDR1 and CDR2 from the germline V gene are MDHEN and SYDVKM. CDR3 length: 15 amino acids. With 6 bases clipped from V and 3 bases from J, the junction kept 6 bases outside the gene matches. The CDR3 region is CASSSGQGSNEKLFF. CDR3 nucleotides: TGTGCCAGCAGCTCAGGACAGGGCTCTAATGAAAAACTGTTTTTT.

This clone appeared a single time. V gene TRBV27 combines with J gene TRBJ1-1; TRBD1 aligns across 8 bases. Germline-derived CDR1 and CDR2 are MNHEY and SMNVEV (reference sequence). After removal of 5 bases from V and 4 bases from J, the junction contained 6 bases not matched to a gene. This CDR3 spans 14 amino acids. CDR3 DNA sequence: TGTGCCAGCAGTCCATGGACAGGGAGCACTGAAGCTTTCTTT. Protein sequence: CASSPWTGSTEAFF.

The chain links TRBV11-2 to TRBJ1-2; D unresolved. V was pared by 1 base and J by 0 bases, with 9 bases between. This CDR3 is built from 15 residues. Germline V gene data show CDR1 as SGHAT and CDR2 as FQNNGV. CDR3 nucleotides: TGTGCCAGCAGCTTAGGTAACGGAGCTAACTATGGCTACACCTTC. Its protein is CASSLGNGANYGYTF.

Worth noting for this clone: Other DNA sequences in this sample translate to the same CDR3. The chain recombines TRBV12-3 or TRBV12-4 with TRBJ1-5; TRBD1 aligns across 7 bases. V trimming: 2 bases; J trimming: 5 bases; junction bases outside the gene matches: 0. The CDR3 is made up of 13 amino acids. The DNA of the CDR3 is TGTGCCAGCAGTTTAACAGGGGATCAGCCCCAGCATTTT. Translating it yields CASSLTGDQPQHF.

The chain recombines TRBV7-2 with TRBJ1-2; TRBD1 is a possible D gene (5 bases). The V and J ends lost 7 bases and 4 bases respectively, with 13 bases between them. The CDR3 is made up of 13 amino acids. Per germline, CDR1 SGHTA and CDR2 FQGNSA. CDR3 residues: CASTTPGLYGYTF. The CDR3 DNA reads TGTGCCAGCACCACCCCAGGGCTCTATGGCTACACCTTC. Full variable domain (missing parts from reference TRBV7-2 and TRBJ1-2): GAGVSQSPSNKVTEKGKDVELRCDPISGHTALYWYRQSLGQGLEFLIYFQGNSAPDKSGLPSDRFSAERTGGSVSTLTIQRTQQEDSAVYLCASTTPGLYGYTFGSGTRLTVV.

The chain links TRBV9 to TRBJ2-5; possible D gene TRBD1, 6 bases. CDR1 is SGDLS and CDR2 is YYNGEE in the germline V gene. The V end lost 4 bases, the J end lost 4 bases, and 14 bases lay between the germline ends. The CDR3 runs 14 residues. CDR3 sequence reads: CASSPKQGRETQYF. CDR3 DNA: TGTGCCAGCAGCCCGAAACAGGGTCGAGAGACCCAGTACTTC.

J is TRBJ1-5 and V is TRBV7-3; tentative D call: TRBD1 (5 bases). V was pared by 5 bases and J by 7 bases, with 12 bases between. The CDR3 totals 13 residues. In germline, CDR1 is SGHTA, CDR2 FQGTGA. This chain's CDR3 is CASSPGLEQPQHF. The CDR3 DNA reads TGTGCCAGCAGCCCAGGGTTGGAGCAGCCCCAGCATTTT.

This CDR3 is CASSQGPDSANYGYTF. DNA of the CDR3: TGCGCCAGCAGCCAAGGGCCGGACAGTGCTAACTATGGCTACACCTTC. The chain carries TRBV4-3 and TRBJ1-2; D possibly corresponds to TRBD1 (6 bases). The germline gives CDR1 LGHNA, CDR2 YSLEER. This CDR3 comprises 16 residues. V was shortened by 1 base and J by 0 bases, with 12 bases between the two germline ends.

The rearrangement joins TRBV4-1 to TRBJ2-1; 12 bases are a match to TRBD2. The V segment lost 6 bases and the J segment 4 bases; nucleotides outside the gene matches: 10. The V gene's germline CDR1 is MGHRA and CDR2 YSYEKL. This CDR3 contains 17 residues. Written as DNA, the CDR3 is TGCGCCAGCAGGGTGACTAGCGGGAGAGCGGGGTACAATGAGCAGTTCTTC. This gives the protein CASRVTSGRAGYNEQFF.

This chain links TRBV6-2 or TRBV6-3 with TRBJ1-5; the D is unclear. V was pared by 2 bases and J by 0 bases, with 11 bases between. This CDR3 has 16 residues. In germline, CDR1 is MNHEY, CDR2 SVGEGT. Here the CDR3 reads CASSYTGGYSNQPQHF. The CDR3, as DNA: TGTGCCAGCAGTTACACGGGCGGGTATAGCAATCAGCCCCAGCATTTT.

This clone was found once. This chain links TRBV11-1 with TRBJ2-7; no clear D. The CDR3 has 13 amino acids. V was shortened by 1 base and J by 7 bases, with 11 bases between the two germline ends. Germline lookup yields CDR1 SGHAT and CDR2 FQDESV (reference sequence). The chain's CDR3 is CASSLEILPEQYF. Here the CDR3 DNA reads TGTGCCAGCAGCTTAGAGATCCTACCAGAGCAGTACTTC.

J is TRBJ2-7 and V is TRBV9, with 7 bases that match TRBD2. The junction had 14 bases not matched to a gene; V was cut back by 3 bases and J by 5 bases. CDR1 and CDR2 (germline): SGDLS, YYNGEE. The CDR3 consists of 16 residues. The CDR3 is CASSGRVGGRRDEQYF. The CDR3 region has the DNA TGTGCCAGCAGCGGTCGAGTGGGCGGGAGAAGGGACGAGCAGTACTTC.

This CDR3 reads CASSVAGTTSSYEQYF. In DNA form, the CDR3 reads TGTGCCAGCAGCGTGGCCGGGACTACGAGCTCCTACGAGCAGTACTTC. This chain connects TRBV9 to TRBJ2-7; 7 bases fit TRBD2. CDR1 and CDR2 (germline): SGDLS, YYNGEE. The J segment lost 0 bases and the V segment lost 2 bases, leaving 8 bases of the junction unmatched. This CDR3 spans 16 amino acids.

V and J are TRBV7-2 and TRBJ2-1; tentative D call: TRBD2 (7 bases). Trimming cost V 8 bases and J 2 bases, with 16 bases left between them. Germline lookup yields CDR1 SGHTA and CDR2 FQGNSA. This CDR3 contains 15 residues. The CDR3 DNA sequence: TGTGCCAGCGCCATCGTGGGGGGGCCCTACAATGAGCAGTTCTTC. The encoded protein is CASAIVGGPYNEQFF.

The chain carries TRBV29-1 and TRBJ1-2; 8 bases agree with TRBD1. CDR1 and CDR2 from the germline V gene are SQVTM and ANQGSEA. Trimming removed 4 bases from V and 4 bases from J; junction bases left unmatched: 5. The CDR3 is 13 residues long. The CDR3, as DNA: TGCAGCGTTGGGCAGGGGGCAGGCTATGGCTACACCTTC. Translation: CSVGQGAGYGYTF.

The J gene is TRBJ1-1, the V gene TRBV6-2 or TRBV6-3; 10 bases align to TRBD1. Germline V gene data show CDR1 as MNHEY and CDR2 as SVGEGT. The CDR3 runs to 18 residues. The V gene end was trimmed by 5 bases and the J gene end by 1 base; junction bases not matched to a gene: 13. CDR3 sequence reads: CASSQWTGGSNRNTEAFF. CDR3 sequence (DNA): TGTGCCAGCAGTCAATGGACAGGGGGGAGTAATAGGAACACTGAAGCTTTCTTT.

The J gene is TRBJ2-1, the V gene TRBV9, with 12 nucleotides matching TRBD2. V lost 0 bases and J lost 7; bases outside the gene matches: 5. Germline CDR1 SGDLS, CDR2 YYNGEE. The CDR3 is made up of 16 amino acids. The CDR3 reads CASSVAPTSGRNEQFF. In nucleotides, the CDR3 is TGTGCCAGCAGCGTAGCTCCGACTAGCGGGAGAAATGAGCAGTTCTTC.